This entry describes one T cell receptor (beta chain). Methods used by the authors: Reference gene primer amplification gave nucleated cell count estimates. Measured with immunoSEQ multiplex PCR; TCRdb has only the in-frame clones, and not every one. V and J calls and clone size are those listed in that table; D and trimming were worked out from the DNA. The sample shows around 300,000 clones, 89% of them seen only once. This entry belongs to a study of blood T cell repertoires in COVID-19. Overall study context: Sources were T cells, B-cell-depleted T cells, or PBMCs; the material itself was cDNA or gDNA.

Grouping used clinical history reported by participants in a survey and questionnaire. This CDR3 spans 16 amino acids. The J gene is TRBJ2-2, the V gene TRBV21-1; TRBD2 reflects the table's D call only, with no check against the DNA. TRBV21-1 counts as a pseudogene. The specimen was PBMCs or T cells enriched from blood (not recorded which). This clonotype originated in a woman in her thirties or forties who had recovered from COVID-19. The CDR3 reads CASSKKSGRAAGELFF. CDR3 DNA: TGTGCCAGCAGCAAGAAGAGCGGGAGGGCCGCCGGGGAGCTGTTTTTT.